Listed here are 19 T cell receptor beta chains from one sample, sequenced in a study of patients and donors after allogeneic stem cell transplantation. From the RT-PCR reads, TCRdb called clonotypes with MiXCR, one entry per CDR3 protein. Of around 70,000 distinct CDR3 sequences in the sample, around a quarter were seen once. The sequencing input was blood, either unsorted or a sorted T cell fraction (not recorded which). The receptors were gathered from a human donor who was either an allogeneic HSCT recipient or a stem cell or donor lymphocyte infusion donor (not recorded which). It is not recorded whose cells these are; they may come from a transplant donor.

The chain is built from TRBV20-1 and TRBJ2-1; 11 nucleotides agree with TRBD2. J gave up 8 bases and V 3 bases, and 15 bases lay outside the gene matches. The length of the CDR3 is 17 residues. CDR1 DFQATT and CDR2 SNEGSKA come from the germline V gene (reference sequence). This CDR3 reads CSASFLAGGQFVDEQFF. As DNA, the CDR3 is TGCAGTGCTAGTTTCCTAGCGGGGGGCCAGTTTGTGGATGAGCAGTTCTTC.

The chain recombines TRBV12-3 or TRBV12-4 with TRBJ2-1, with D perhaps TRBD2 (7 bases). The CDR3 runs to 15 residues. Deletions cut 3 bases from V and 5 bases from J, with 14 bases between. The CDR3 sequence: CASSLPGGPHNEQFF. CDR3 coding DNA: TGTGCCAGCAGTTTGCCGGGGGGCCCCCACAATGAGCAGTTCTTC.

The chain employs TRBV20-1 and TRBJ1-1; D remains ambiguous. V lost 6 bases to trimming and J lost 0 bases, with 8 bases between them. The CDR3 extends over 12 amino acids. Germline CDR1 is DFQATT and CDR2 is SNEGSKA (reference sequence). CDR3 coding DNA: TGCAGTGCCAGGACGGTGAACACTGAAGCTTTCTTT. Protein product: CSARTVNTEAFF.

This clonotype was counted a few times. This chain joins TRBV9 and TRBJ2-7, with D uncertain. V was trimmed by 4 bases and J by 4 bases, leaving 15 bases between them. Germline V gene sequence: CDR1 SGDLS, CDR2 YYNGEE. The CDR3 totals 14 residues. The CDR3 loop is CASSPPGQLYEQYF. CDR3 in DNA: TGTGCCAGCAGCCCTCCTGGGCAGTTATACGAGCAGTACTTC. The variable domain in full, completed from reference TRBV9 and TRBJ2-7, reads DSGVTQTPKHLITATGQRVTLRCSPRSGDLSVYWYQQSLDQGLQFLIQYYNGEERAKGNILERFSAQQFPDLHSELNLSSLELGDSALYFCASSPPGQLYEQYFGPGTRLTVT.

The V call is TRBV5-1, the J call TRBJ2-7; unclear D gene. The ends were cut back, 0 bases at V and 4 bases at J, with 14 bases in the middle. The CDR3 is 15 amino acids. The germline gives CDR1 SGHRS, CDR2 YFSETQ. The CDR3 is CASSLGPTWIYEQYF. The CDR3 DNA reads TGCGCCAGCAGCTTGGGACCCACCTGGATATACGAGCAGTACTTC.

A few counts support this clonotype. The V and J genes are TRBV9 and TRBJ1-6; no clear D. This CDR3 has 12 residues. The germline gives CDR1 SGDLS, CDR2 YYNGEE. The V gene lost 3 bases and the J gene lost 10 bases, with 8 bases spanning the gap. The CDR3 DNA sequence: TGTGCCAGCAGCGACGGAGCATCACCCCTCCACTTT. It codes for CASSDGASPLHF.

The chain employs TRBV4-3 and TRBJ1-3; D may be TRBD1 (5 bases). CDR3 size: 17 residues. The V end was cut by 0 bases, the J end by 0 bases, with 12 bases between. CDR1 and CDR2 (germline): LGHNA, YSLEER. The CDR3 sequence: CASSQDLGESSGNTIYF. For the CDR3, the DNA is TGCGCCAGCAGCCAAGATTTGGGGGAAAGCTCTGGAAACACCATATATTTT.

This clonotype occurred a few times. The rearrangement joins TRBV4-1 to TRBJ2-1; 11 bases align to TRBD2. This CDR3 region has 16 residues. J lost 6 bases, V lost 4 bases, and 8 bases had no gene match. The V gene's germline CDR1 is MGHRA and CDR2 YSYEKL. The CDR3 DNA reads TGCGCCAGCAGCCGAGCCTCTAGCGGGGGGATCAATGAGCAGTTCTTC. Its protein product is CASSRASSGGINEQFF.

The genes are TRBV29-1 and TRBJ1-1; D is possibly TRBD1 (5 bases). The V end was cut by 6 bases, the J end by 1 base, with 9 bases between. CDR3 length: 12 amino acids. Germline lookup yields CDR1 SQVTM and CDR2 ANQGSEA. The CDR3 bases are TGCAGCGTCCGGGACCCGAACACTGAAGCTTTCTTT. This encodes CSVRDPNTEAFF. The variable domain in full, completed from reference TRBV29-1 and TRBJ1-1, reads SAVISQKPSRDICQRGTSLTIQCQVDSQVTMMFWYRQQPGQSLTLIATANQGSEATYESGFVIDKFPISRPNLTFSTLTVSNMSPEDSSIYLCSVRDPNTEAFFGQGTRLTVV.

The chain employs TRBV10-3 and TRBJ2-7; D call uncertain. The germline V gene encodes CDR1 ENHRY and CDR2 SYGVKD. With 4 bases removed from V and 1 base from J, the gap between germline ends came to 5 bases. This CDR3 spans 12 amino acids. This chain's CDR3 is CAISGSSYEQYF. DNA of the CDR3: TGTGCCATCAGTGGGTCTTCCTACGAGCAGTACTTC.

This clonotype turned up a few times. This chain links TRBV10-3 with TRBJ2-1; 12 bases agree with TRBD2. Germline assignment: CDR1 ENHRY and CDR2 SYGVKD. There are 17 residues in the CDR3. Losses at the gene ends were 2 bases for V and 8 bases for J; bases not matched to a gene: 10. The CDR3 DNA is TGTGCCATCAGTGAGCGGCTAGCGGGGGGGCCTGGACATGAGCAGTTCTTC. It yields the protein CAISERLAGGPGHEQFF.

This clonotype was counted only a few times. The chain recombines TRBV5-1 with TRBJ2-3; D is undetermined. The CDR3 has 12 residues. Trimming stripped 2 bases from V and 2 bases from J, with 3 bases between. Germline V CDR1 and CDR2: SGHRS, YFSETQ. The CDR3 coding sequence is TGCGCCAGCAGCTTCGACACAGATACGCAGTATTTT. The encoded protein is CASSFDTDTQYF.

This clonotype was recorded a few times. The chain recombines TRBV2 with TRBJ2-6; D is possibly TRBD2 (7 bases). Trimming took off 4 bases at V and 5 bases at J, with 15 bases between the two ends. The CDR3 covers 16 residues. Germline V gives CDR1 SNHLY, CDR2 FYNNEI. Here the CDR3 DNA reads TGTGCCAGCAGTGTCCACGGGGGGCGATGGGCCAACGTCCTGACTTTC. Its translation: CASSVHGGRWANVLTF.

The chain is built from TRBV4-3 and TRBJ1-2; no clear D gene. The CDR3 runs to 18 residues. Germline V gene lookup returns CDR1 LGHNA and CDR2 YSLEER. Trimming cost V 0 bases and J 5 bases, with 22 bases left between them. This CDR3 is CASSQEPRGSPEGYGYTF. The CDR3, as DNA: TGCGCCAGCAGCCAAGAACCGAGAGGGTCTCCTGAGGGATATGGCTACACCTTC.

In this sample, this clonotype turned up many times. The CDR3 here is CASSPRAGTEKLFF. DNA of the CDR3: TGTGCCAGCAGCCCGCGGGCCGGGACGGAAAAACTGTTTTTT. This chain uses TRBV7-2 with TRBJ1-4, with D possibly matching TRBD1 (5 bases). CDR1 SGHTA and CDR2 FQGNSA come from the germline V gene. V gave up 5 bases and J gave up 8 bases, with 15 bases separating them. CDR3 length: 14 residues. The entire variable domain, with the rest obtained from reference TRBV7-2 and TRBJ1-4, is as follows: GAGVSQSPSNKVTEKGKDVELRCDPISGHTALYWYRQSLGQGLEFLIYFQGNSAPDKSGLPSDRFSAERTGGSVSTLTIQRTQQEDSAVYLCASSPRAGTEKLFFGSGTQLSVL.

As to this clonotype: Germline is not matched at one junction end, which may reflect a read error. The rearrangement uses TRBV7-3 and TRBJ2-3; possibly TRBD1 for D (6 bases). Germline assignment: CDR1 SGHTA and CDR2 FQGTGA. This CDR3 is built from 14 residues. The CDR3 DNA reads as TGTGCCAGCGGCTTAACAGGGCCCACAGATACGCAGTATTTT. Translation gives CASGLTGPTDTQYF.

The V gene is TRBV12-3 or TRBV12-4, the J gene TRBJ2-4; no definite D call. V was cut by 4 bases and J by 0 bases, with 7 bases left in between. There are 14 residues in the CDR3. CDR3 sequence reads: CASSSQLAKNIQYF. The CDR3 nucleotides are TGTGCCAGCAGTTCCCAGCTAGCCAAAAACATTCAGTACTTC.

The table lists this clonotype with a few counts. V is TRBV12-3 or TRBV12-4 and J is TRBJ1-2; a weak D match, TRBD1 (6 bases). Trimming shortened V by 3 bases and J by 8 bases, and 19 bases separated the two germline ends. The CDR3 contains 15 residues. CDR3 loop: CASSFRGAGGTGYTF. DNA for the CDR3: TGTGCCAGCAGTTTCCGGGGGGCAGGTGGGACCGGCTACACCTTC.

This clonotype was seen a few times. The CDR3 reads CASSFLDGNEKLFF. CDR3 DNA: TGCGCCAGCAGCTTTTTGGACGGGAATGAAAAACTGTTTTTT. The genes are TRBV5-1 and TRBJ1-4; D gene uncertain. Germline CDR1 and CDR2: SGHRS and YFSETQ. This CDR3 contains 14 residues. V was pared by 2 bases and J by 5 bases, with 10 bases between.